A selection of T cell receptor beta chains follows, all from one sample in a study of T-cell memory formation after mild COVID-19. From the 5' RACE reads, TCRdb called clonotypes with MiXCR, one entry per CDR3 protein. The sample lists 430,000 or so distinct CDR3 sequences; roughly 25% were seen once. Sequencing was done on a sample of PBMCs or a T cell subset sorted from them (not recorded which). The origin of the receptors is an adult woman who had mild COVID-19 (a few samples of this study predate the infection). Cell type and time point are not known. Each CDR3 is given with its conserved first and last residue. The D gene is left open where the match is weak. Clone sizes are given selectively: once, few, many, or a class where the clone is expanded.

>NA|TRBV6-2/TRBV6-3|NA|TRBJ2-1
TGTGCCAGCCTCCCGGAGCGGATCCCCCATGAGCAGTTCTTC
CASLPERIPHEQFF
>TRBD2|TRBV5-1|many|TRBJ2-7
TGTGCCAGCAGCCCCACGGGGGGCGAGCAGTACTTC
CASSPTGGEQYF
>TRBD1|TRBV13|few|TRBJ2-7
TGTGCCAGCAAGCGAGGGGGCCGGTACGAGCAGTACTTC
CASKRGGRYEQYF
>NA|TRBV2|few|TRBJ1-1
TGTGCCAGCAGTGAGCGGGGGGTGAACACTGAAGCTTTCTTT
CASSERGVNTEAFF
>TRBD1|TRBV12-3/TRBV12-4|few|TRBJ2-1
TGTGCCAGCAGTTCGACCTCCGGGACAGCCTACAATGAGCAGTTCTTC
CASSSTSGTAYNEQFF
>TRBD1|TRBV20-1|NA|TRBJ1-1
TGCAGTGCTAGAGATGAGACAGGGGGCCGGACTGAAGCTTTCTTT
CSARDETGGRTEAFF
>NA|TRBV7-8|NA|TRBJ1-1
TGTGCCAGCAGCTCGGGAACTGGAGCTTTCTTT
CASSSGTGAFF
>NA|TRBV7-9|few|TRBJ2-3
TGTGCCAGCAGCGCAGAGGGCTTAGACTCAGATACGCAGTATTTT
CASSAEGLDSDTQYF
>NA|TRBV15|NA|TRBJ2-1
TGTGCCACCAGCAGAGATACAGGGCTGGGCGAGCAGTTCTTC
CATSRDTGLGEQFF
>NA|TRBV5-1|few|TRBJ2-5
TGCGCCAGCAGCCCTGGACTACTCGGAGAGACCCAGTACTTC
CASSPGLLGETQYF
>TRBD1|TRBV15|NA|TRBJ2-2
TGTGCCACCAGCAGAGATTACGGGACAGGGGGGATCCGGGAGCTGTTTTTT
CATSRDYGTGGIRELFF
>TRBD1|TRBV7-9|once|TRBJ1-4
TGTGCCAGCAGCCTCCGGGGGACAGAAGAAAAACTGTTTTTT
CASSLRGTEEKLFF
>NA|TRBV7-2|few|TRBJ2-4
TGTGCCAGCAGCTCCGGTGGGGGCGGAACCACCAAAAACATTCAGTACTTC
CASSSGGGGTTKNIQYF
>TRBD2|TRBV4-1|NA|TRBJ2-3
TGCGCCAGCAGCCAGAAGATTAAGCTTGGACTAGCGGGAGGTGTAATTGATACGCAGTATTTT
CASSQKIKLGLAGGVIDTQYF
>NA|TRBV2|NA|TRBJ2-1
TGTGCCAGCACCTACTCAGATGAGCAGTTCTTC
CASTYSDEQFF
>TRBD1|TRBV7-2|many|TRBJ1-1
TGTGCCAGCAGCCTAAGCGGACAGGGCTTGACTGAAGCTTTCTTT
CASSLSGQGLTEAFF
>TRBD2|TRBV12-3/TRBV12-4|few|TRBJ2-5
TGTGCCAGCAGTATACTAGCGGGGTTTCAAGAGACCCAGTACTTC
CASSILAGFQETQYF
>TRBD2|TRBV6-6|NA|TRBJ2-1
TGTGCCAGCAGTTATCGGGCGACTAGCGGGGGGAACAATGAGCAGTTCTTC
CASSYRATSGGNNEQFF
>NA|TRBV29-1|few|TRBJ2-1
TGCAGCGTTGAAAGGCCGGGGGCAGTTGAGCAGTTCTTC
CSVERPGAVEQFF
>TRBD1|TRBV30|NA|TRBJ2-2
TGTGCCTGGAGTTCCCACAGGGGGCTCACCGGGGAGCTGTTTTTT
CAWSSHRGLTGELFF
>NA|TRBV12-3/TRBV12-4|few|TRBJ2-3
TGTGCCAGCAGTTCCCGCCGGGGGCTCACAGATACGCAGTATTTT
CASSSRRGLTDTQYF
>TRBD2|TRBV11-1|NA|TRBJ2-1
TGTGCCAGCAGCTTTCTCTCACCTAGCGGGGGCTTACACAATGAGCAGTTCTTC
CASSFLSPSGGLHNEQFF
>NA|TRBV20-1|few|TRBJ1-4
TGCAGTGCTAGATTGGCTCCGGGTCCTGAAAAACTGTTTTTT
CSARLAPGPEKLFF
>NA|TRBV4-1|NA|TRBJ1-2
TGCGCCAGCAGCCAAGAAAACTGGAGGGACTATGGCTACACCTTC
CASSQENWRDYGYTF
>NA|TRBV6-2/TRBV6-3|once|TRBJ2-7
TGTGCCAGCAGTTACTCGGGGAACCACGAGCAGTACTTC
CASSYSGNHEQYF
>TRBD1|TRBV2|many|TRBJ2-4
TGTGCCAGCATCTTACAGGGGGCGTCCAAAAACATTCAGTACTTC
CASILQGASKNIQYF
>NA|TRBV5-6|NA|TRBJ2-5
TGTGCCAGCAGCCCTGGGACGCGGTTAGGGACCCAGTACTTC
CASSPGTRLGTQYF
>NA|TRBV11-2|few|TRBJ2-1
TGTGCCAGCAGCCCCAGGCTTTATACCTACAATGAGCAGTTCTTC
CASSPRLYTYNEQFF
>TRBD2|TRBV27|NA|TRBJ2-1
TGTGCCAGCAGTTTCGGGACTAGCGGGAGTGGTGAGCAGTTCTTC
CASSFGTSGSGEQFF
>NA|TRBV29-1|few|TRBJ1-2
TGCAGCGCCGAATCCCCTGGAGGCTATGGCTACACCTTC
CSAESPGGYGYTF